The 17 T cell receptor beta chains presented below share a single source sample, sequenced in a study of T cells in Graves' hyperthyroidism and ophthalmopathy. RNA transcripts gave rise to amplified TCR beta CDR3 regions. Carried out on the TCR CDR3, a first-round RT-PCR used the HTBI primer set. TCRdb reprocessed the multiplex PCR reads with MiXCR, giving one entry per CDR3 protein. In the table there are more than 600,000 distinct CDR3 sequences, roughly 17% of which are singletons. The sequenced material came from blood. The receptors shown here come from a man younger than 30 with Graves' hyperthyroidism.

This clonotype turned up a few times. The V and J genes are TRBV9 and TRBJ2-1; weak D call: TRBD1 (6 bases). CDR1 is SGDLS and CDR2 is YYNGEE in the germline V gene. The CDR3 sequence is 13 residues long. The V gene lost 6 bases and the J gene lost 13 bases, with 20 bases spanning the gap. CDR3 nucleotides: TGTGCCAGCACCATAGGTGGGACCGGGACACAGTTCTTC. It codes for CASTIGGTGTQFF.

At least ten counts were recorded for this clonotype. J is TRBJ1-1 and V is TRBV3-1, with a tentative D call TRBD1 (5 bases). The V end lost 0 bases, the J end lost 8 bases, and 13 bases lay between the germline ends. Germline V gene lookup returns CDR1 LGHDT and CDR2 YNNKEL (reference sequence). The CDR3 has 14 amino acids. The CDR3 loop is CASSQDGNRREAFF. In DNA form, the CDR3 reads TGTGCCAGCAGCCAAGATGGTAACAGGCGCGAAGCTTTCTTT.

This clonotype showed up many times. The chain's CDR3 is CASSNRVAGELFF. CDR3 nucleotides: TGTGCCAGCAGCAACAGGGTGGCCGGGGAGCTGTTTTTT. The V gene is TRBV11-3, the J gene TRBJ2-2; TRBD1 is a possible D gene (6 bases). Germline CDR1 reads SGHNT; CDR2 reads YENEEA. The length of the CDR3 is 13 residues. Trimming stripped 5 bases from V and 6 bases from J, with 10 bases between.

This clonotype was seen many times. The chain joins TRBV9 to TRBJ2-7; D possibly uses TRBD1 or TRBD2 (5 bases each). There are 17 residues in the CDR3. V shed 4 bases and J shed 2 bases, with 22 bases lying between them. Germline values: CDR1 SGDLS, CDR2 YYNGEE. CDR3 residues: CASSFRSGTTSAYEQYF. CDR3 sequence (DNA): TGTGCCAGCAGCTTCCGTTCCGGGACCACAAGCGCCTACGAGCAGTACTTC.

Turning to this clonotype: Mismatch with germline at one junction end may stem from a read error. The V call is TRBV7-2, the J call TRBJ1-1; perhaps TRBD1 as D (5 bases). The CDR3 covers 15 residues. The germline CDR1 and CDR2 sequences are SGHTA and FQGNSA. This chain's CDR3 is CAGSLSGGGDTEAFF. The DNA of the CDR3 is TGTGCCGGCAGCCTCAGCGGGGGTGGGGACACTGAAGCTTTCTTT.

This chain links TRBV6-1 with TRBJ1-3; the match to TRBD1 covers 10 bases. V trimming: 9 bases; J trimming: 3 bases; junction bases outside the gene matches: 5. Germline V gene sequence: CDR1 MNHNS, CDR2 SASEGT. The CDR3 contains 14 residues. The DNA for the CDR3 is TGTGCCAGTGCGACAGGGGGCAATGGAAACACCATATATTTT. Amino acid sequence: CASATGGNGNTIYF.

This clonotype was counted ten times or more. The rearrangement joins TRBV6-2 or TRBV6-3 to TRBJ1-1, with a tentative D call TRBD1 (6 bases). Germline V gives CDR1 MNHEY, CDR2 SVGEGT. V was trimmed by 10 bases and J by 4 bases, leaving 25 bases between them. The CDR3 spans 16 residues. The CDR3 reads CATLDSLPALRTEAFF. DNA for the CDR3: TGTGCCACCTTGGACAGCCTGCCAGCACTTCGCACTGAAGCTTTCTTT.

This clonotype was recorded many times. CDR3 DNA sequence: TGTGCCAGCTCACCCAACATCGGGACAGGGAAGGGGGAAGAGACCCAGTACTTC. The encoded protein is CASSPNIGTGKGEETQYF. The chain recombines TRBV18 with TRBJ2-5; the match to TRBD1 covers 9 bases. The CDR3 is 18 residues long. V was clipped by 3 bases and J by 3 bases; unmatched bases: 14. The V gene's germline CDR1 is KGHSH and CDR2 LQKENI.

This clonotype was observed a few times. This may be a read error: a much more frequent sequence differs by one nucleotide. CDR3 nucleotide sequence: TGTGCCAGCAGGGAACAGGGGGAGCATGGCTACACCTTC. As protein: CASREQGEHGYTF. The V call is TRBV27, the J call TRBJ1-2; 8 nucleotides line up with TRBD1. CDR1 is MNHEY, CDR2 SMNVEV, per germline (reference sequence). The CDR3 covers 13 residues. The trim removed 6 bases at V and 6 bases at J, leaving 6 bases unmatched.

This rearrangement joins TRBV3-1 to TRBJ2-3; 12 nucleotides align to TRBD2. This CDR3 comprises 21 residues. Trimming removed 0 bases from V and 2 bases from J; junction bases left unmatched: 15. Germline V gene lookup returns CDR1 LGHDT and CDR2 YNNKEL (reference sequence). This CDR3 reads CASSQEGTHASGRAVTDTQYF. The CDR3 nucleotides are TGTGCCAGCAGCCAAGAAGGGACGCACGCTAGCGGGAGGGCCGTCACAGATACGCAGTATTTT.

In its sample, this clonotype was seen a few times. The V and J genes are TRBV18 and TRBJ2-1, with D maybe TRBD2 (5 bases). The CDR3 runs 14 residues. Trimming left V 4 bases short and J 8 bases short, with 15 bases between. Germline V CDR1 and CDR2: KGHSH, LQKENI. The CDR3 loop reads CASSLRTGKDEQFF. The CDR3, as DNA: TGTGCCAGCTCACTTAGGACGGGAAAGGATGAGCAGTTCTTC.

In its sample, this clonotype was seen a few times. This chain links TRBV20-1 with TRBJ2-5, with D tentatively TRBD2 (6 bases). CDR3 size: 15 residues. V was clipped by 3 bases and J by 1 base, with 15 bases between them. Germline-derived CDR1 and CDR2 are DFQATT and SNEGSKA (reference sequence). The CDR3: CSASFGAGIQETQYF. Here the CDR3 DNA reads TGCAGTGCTAGTTTTGGGGCGGGGATCCAAGAGACCCAGTACTTC.

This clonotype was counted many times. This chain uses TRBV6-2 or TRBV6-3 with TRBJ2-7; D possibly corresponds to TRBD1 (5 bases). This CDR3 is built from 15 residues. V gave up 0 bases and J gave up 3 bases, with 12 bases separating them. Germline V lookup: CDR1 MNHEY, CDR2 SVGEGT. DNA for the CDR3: TGTGCCAGCAGTTACTCGTCAGGACAACTCTACGAGCAGTACTTC. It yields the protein CASSYSSGQLYEQYF.

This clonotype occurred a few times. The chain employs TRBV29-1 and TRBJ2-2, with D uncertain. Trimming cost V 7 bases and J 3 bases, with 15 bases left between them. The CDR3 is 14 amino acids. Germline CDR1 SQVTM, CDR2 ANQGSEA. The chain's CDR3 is CSAMNPLHTGELFF. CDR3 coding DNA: TGCAGCGCGATGAACCCCCTCCACACCGGGGAGCTGTTTTTT.

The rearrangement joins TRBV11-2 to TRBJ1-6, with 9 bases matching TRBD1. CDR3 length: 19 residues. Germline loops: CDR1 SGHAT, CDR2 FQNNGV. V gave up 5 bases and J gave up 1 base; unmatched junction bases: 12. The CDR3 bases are TGTGCCAGCAGCCGACATAGGGACAGGGTCCGGTCCTATAATTCACCCCTCCACTTT. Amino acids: CASSRHRDRVRSYNSPLHF.

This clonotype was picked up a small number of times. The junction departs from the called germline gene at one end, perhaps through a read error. CDR3 loop: CASSLDRPNTGAFF. In DNA, the CDR3 is TGTGCCAGCAGCTTAGACAGGCCGAACACTGGAGCTTTCTTT. This rearrangement joins TRBV7-8 to TRBJ1-1; a possible D gene is TRBD1 (5 bases). This CDR3 has 14 amino acids. Per germline, CDR1 SGHVS and CDR2 FQNEAQ.

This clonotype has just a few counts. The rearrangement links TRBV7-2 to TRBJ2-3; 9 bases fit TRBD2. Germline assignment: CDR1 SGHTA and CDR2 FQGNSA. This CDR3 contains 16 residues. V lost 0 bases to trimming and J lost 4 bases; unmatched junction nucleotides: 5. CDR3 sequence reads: CASSLAPSGTADTQYF. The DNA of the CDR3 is TGTGCCAGCAGCTTAGCCCCTAGCGGGACGGCAGATACGCAGTATTTT.